These 13 T cell receptor beta chains originate from one sample sequenced in a study of T cells expressing NK-cell markers. One entry per CDR3 protein, without DNA, is what TCRdb gives after re-calling the 5' RACE reads. The ten most abundant clones cover approximately 3.6% of a sample with 550,000 to 600,000 distinct CDR3 sequences. The sample was blood T cells: a sorted CD56 or NKG2C T cell subset, CD4+ or CD8+ T cells, or bulk PBMC T cells (not recorded which). Receptors were obtained from a young man in good health.

This sequence joins TRBV15 and TRBJ2-1; there is no DNA to check the TCRdb D call of TRBD2. The CDR3 spans 17 residues. Per the germline V gene, CDR1 is LNHNV and CDR2 is YYDKDF (reference sequence). The CDR3 spells CATSTLMVTSFGYEQFF.

The J gene is TRBJ2-3, the V gene TRBV6-1; TCRdb calls TRBD1, which cannot be checked without DNA. The CDR3 extends over 15 amino acids. Germline CDR1 is MNHNS and CDR2 is SASEGT. The CDR3 sequence: CATLPGARLTDTQYF.

V usage is TRBV18 and J usage is TRBJ2-7; TCRdb's D call of TRBD2 is untestable without DNA. This CDR3 region has 14 residues. CDR1 is KGHSH, CDR2 LQKENI, per germline. Here the CDR3 reads CASSTRDGLREQYF.

The chain couples TRBV12-3 or TRBV12-4 to TRBJ2-3; TCRdb picks TRBD1, but there is no DNA to check that call. The CDR3 runs 15 residues. The CDR3 reads CARKNPGRGQYTQYF.

The J gene is TRBJ2-1, the V gene TRBV12-3 or TRBV12-4; as DNA is missing, the TRBD2 call by TCRdb cannot be tested. The CDR3 is made up of 12 amino acids. The CDR3 reads CASGLQAGEQFF.

The chain couples TRBV7-8 to TRBJ1-2; TCRdb returns TRBD1, unconfirmable since there is no DNA. CDR3 length equals 12 residues. Germline V gives CDR1 SGHVS, CDR2 FQNEAQ. The CDR3 spells CASSPRQGGYTF.

The chain employs TRBV6-2 or TRBV6-3 and TRBJ2-1; no DNA is available, so the TRBD2 call from TCRdb remains unchecked. CDR3 size: 13 residues. Germline-derived CDR1 and CDR2 are MNHEY and SVGEGT. The CDR3: CASSGLGIREQFF.

The gene calls are TRBV7-6 and TRBJ2-3; TCRdb gives TRBD2 as the D gene, but with no DNA this cannot be confirmed. This CDR3 region has 17 residues. Per the germline V gene, CDR1 is SGHVS and CDR2 is FNYEAQ. CDR3 sequence: CASSPEVAGGGTDTQYF.

V usage is TRBV12-3 or TRBV12-4 and J usage is TRBJ1-2. The CDR3 has 11 amino acids. CDR3 in amino acids: CALELNYGYTF.

The chain is built from TRBV7-8 and TRBJ1-1. The CDR3 is made up of 12 amino acids. CDR1 is SGHVS, CDR2 FQNEAQ, per germline. Here the CDR3 reads CASSLNPIEAFF.

The chain couples TRBV5-1 to TRBJ2-7. Germline V gene sequence: CDR1 SGHRS, CDR2 YFSETQ. The CDR3 has 15 residues. The CDR3 protein is CASSSTGITSYEQYF.

The chain recombines TRBV4-1 with TRBJ2-4; TCRdb returns TRBD2, unconfirmable since there is no DNA. The CDR3 contains 11 residues. Germline CDR1 MGHRA, CDR2 YSYEKL. The CDR3 spells CASSQDEREYF.

This chain connects TRBV9 to TRBJ2-7; TCRdb proposes TRBD2, but this gene call is untestable without DNA. The CDR3 length is 16 residues. Looked up from germline, CDR1 is SGDLS and CDR2 is YYNGEE. This CDR3 is CASSVGLAAGPYEQYF. The full variable domain, in which reference TRBV9 and TRBJ2-7 provide the parts outside the CDR3, is DSGVTQTPKHLITATGQRVTLRCSPRSGDLSVYWYQQSLDQGLQFLIQYYNGEERAKGNILERFSAQQFPDLHSELNLSSLELGDSALYFCASSVGLAAGPYEQYFGPGTRLTVT.